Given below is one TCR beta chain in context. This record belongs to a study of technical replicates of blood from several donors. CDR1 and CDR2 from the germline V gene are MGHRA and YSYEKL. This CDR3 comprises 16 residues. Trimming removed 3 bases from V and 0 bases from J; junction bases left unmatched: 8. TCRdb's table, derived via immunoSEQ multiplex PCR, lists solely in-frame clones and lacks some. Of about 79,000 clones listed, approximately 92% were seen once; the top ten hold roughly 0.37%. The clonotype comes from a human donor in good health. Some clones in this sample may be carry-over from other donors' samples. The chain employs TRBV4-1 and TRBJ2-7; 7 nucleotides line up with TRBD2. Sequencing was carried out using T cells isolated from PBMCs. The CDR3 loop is CASSHLALAASYEQYF. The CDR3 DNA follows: TGCGCCAGCAGCCATTTAGCTCTAGCGGCCTCCTACGAGCAGTACTTC.